The clone carrying this T cell receptor beta chain was observed a handful of times. Here immunoSEQ multiplex PCR was the method, and the copy in TCRdb shows in-frame clones only, minus some. The sample lists over 600,000 clones, about nine tenths occurring once. The source of the sample is a study of blood T cell repertoires in COVID-19. The CDR3 consists of 14 residues. Germline loops: CDR1 SNHLY, CDR2 FYNNEI. V was pared by 1 base and J by 2 bases, with 8 bases between. The origin of this receptor is a woman in her late teens or twenties with acute or convalescent COVID-19. V is TRBV2 and J is TRBJ1-2; TRBD1 is a possible D gene (5 bases). Sequenced material: peripheral blood. CDR3 bases: TGTGCCAGCAGTGAAGATCGGGGGAACTATGGCTACACCTTC. This encodes CASSEDRGNYGYTF.